This is a list of T cell receptor beta chains from one sample in a study of technical replicates of blood from a few donors. Clones were sequenced by immunoSEQ multiplex PCR, and TCRdb holds only the in-frame ones, with some missing. The repertoire holds about 86,000 clones, with roughly 95% as singletons. The sequencing sample was made of T cells isolated from PBMCs. Source of these receptors: a human donor in good health. CDR3s include the opening cysteine and the closing phenylalanine or tryptophan. The order of the fields is D gene, V gene, J gene, clone size, CDR3 DNA, CDR3 protein. D genes are given only for firm matches. The size entry is marked missing in some rows and otherwise reads once, few, many or a size class.

D gene: TRBD1; V gene: TRBV30; J gene: TRBJ2-3; clone size: -; CDR3 DNA: TGTGCCTGGACCCCGACAGGGTACGCTGATACGCAGTATTTT; CDR3 protein: CAWTPTGYADTQYF
D gene: -; V gene: TRBV6-1; J gene: TRBJ1-1; clone size: -; CDR3 DNA: TGTGCCAGCAGTATACTTCAGGGCACTGAAGCTTTCTTT; CDR3 protein: CASSILQGTEAFF
D gene: TRBD1; V gene: TRBV11-3; J gene: TRBJ2-7; clone size: -; CDR3 DNA: TGTGCCAGCAGCTGGGGGCAGGGGGCTTACGAGCAGTACTTC; CDR3 protein: CASSWGQGAYEQYF
D gene: TRBD2; V gene: TRBV5-4; J gene: TRBJ2-1; clone size: -; CDR3 DNA: TGTGCCAGCAGCTTGGCCGGTCTAGCGGTGAACAATGAGCAGTTCTTC; CDR3 protein: CASSLAGLAVNNEQFF
D gene: -; V gene: TRBV9; J gene: TRBJ2-1; clone size: -; CDR3 DNA: TGTGCCAGCAGCGTAGATTCGACTGAACCGTTCTTC; CDR3 protein: CASSVDSTEPFF
D gene: -; V gene: TRBV9; J gene: TRBJ1-3; clone size: once; CDR3 DNA: TGTGCCAGCAGCCCCCGGCGGGCTGGGTCTGGAAACACCATATATTTT; CDR3 protein: CASSPRRAGSGNTIYF
D gene: TRBD1; V gene: TRBV7-9; J gene: TRBJ1-4; clone size: -; CDR3 DNA: TGTGCCAGCAGCTTTTCTTTGGGACAGGGCTCCGAAAAACTGTTTTTT; CDR3 protein: CASSFSLGQGSEKLFF
D gene: TRBD1; V gene: TRBV27; J gene: TRBJ2-7; clone size: -; CDR3 DNA: TGTGCCAGCAGTCTCGGGACAGGGGCCTACGAGCAGTACTTC; CDR3 protein: CASSLGTGAYEQYF
D gene: -; V gene: TRBV2; J gene: TRBJ1-4; clone size: -; CDR3 DNA: TGTGCCAGCAGTGAAGCGCCGGAGGGATGGGGTTTGGAAAAACTGTTTTTT; CDR3 protein: CASSEAPEGWGLEKLFF
D gene: -; V gene: TRBV28; J gene: TRBJ2-7; clone size: -; CDR3 DNA: TGTGCCAGCAGTTTCTTCGACGAGCAGTACTTC; CDR3 protein: CASSFFDEQYF
D gene: TRBD2; V gene: TRBV4-3; J gene: TRBJ2-1; clone size: -; CDR3 DNA: TGCGCCAGCAGCCAAGATGTTGGGACTAGCGGGAAGTTCAATGAGCAGTTCTTC; CDR3 protein: CASSQDVGTSGKFNEQFF
D gene: -; V gene: TRBV12-5; J gene: TRBJ2-7; clone size: -; CDR3 DNA: TGTGCTAGTGGTTGGAGCCTCTACGAGCAGTACTTC; CDR3 protein: CASGWSLYEQYF
D gene: TRBD1; V gene: TRBV27; J gene: TRBJ1-1; clone size: -; CDR3 DNA: TGTGCCAGCAGTTTACCAGGGGGCGGGACTGAAGCTTTCTTT; CDR3 protein: CASSLPGGGTEAFF
D gene: -; V gene: TRBV2; J gene: TRBJ2-7; clone size: once; CDR3 DNA: TGTGCCAGCAGTGGAGTGAATCCCTACGAGCAGTACTTC; CDR3 protein: CASSGVNPYEQYF
D gene: -; V gene: TRBV4-1; J gene: TRBJ2-1; clone size: once; CDR3 DNA: TGCGCCAGCAGCCAATTGGGGCAGAAAGACAATGAGCAGTTCTTC; CDR3 protein: CASSQLGQKDNEQFF
D gene: -; V gene: TRBV29-1; J gene: TRBJ2-7; clone size: -; CDR3 DNA: TGCAGCGTTGAAGTGGGAGTTGGGCAGTACTTC; CDR3 protein: CSVEVGVGQYF
D gene: -; V gene: TRBV6-5; J gene: TRBJ1-1; clone size: -; CDR3 DNA: TGTGCCAGCAGTTACGGACAAAAGAACACTGAAGCTTTCTTT; CDR3 protein: CASSYGQKNTEAFF
D gene: TRBD1; V gene: TRBV2; J gene: TRBJ1-1; clone size: -; CDR3 DNA: TGTGCCAGAAGACCTGGGGACAGCCCTCTTGAAGCTTTCTTT; CDR3 protein: CARRPGDSPLEAFF
D gene: -; V gene: TRBV7-9; J gene: TRBJ2-3; clone size: -; CDR3 DNA: TGTGCCAGCAGACCGACAGACACATTTAGCACAGATACGCAGTATTTT; CDR3 protein: CASRPTDTFSTDTQYF
D gene: TRBD1; V gene: TRBV27; J gene: TRBJ2-3; clone size: -; CDR3 DNA: TGTGCCAGCAGTTTCGGGACAGGGAGGGATACGCAGTATTTT; CDR3 protein: CASSFGTGRDTQYF
D gene: -; V gene: TRBV4-2; J gene: TRBJ2-1; clone size: -; CDR3 DNA: TGTGCCAGCAGCCAAGATCCGAGCGCCCCTCGGGAGCAGTTCTTC; CDR3 protein: CASSQDPSAPREQFF
D gene: TRBD2; V gene: TRBV5-4; J gene: TRBJ2-1; clone size: -; CDR3 DNA: TGTGCCAGCAGCTTGCGCACTAGCGGTGAGAACCCGTTCTTC; CDR3 protein: CASSLRTSGENPFF
D gene: -; V gene: TRBV9; J gene: TRBJ1-3; clone size: -; CDR3 DNA: TGTGCCAGCAGCCCTCCTGTCGCGGGGGCTGGAAACACCATATATTTT; CDR3 protein: CASSPPVAGAGNTIYF
D gene: -; V gene: TRBV11-2; J gene: TRBJ2-7; clone size: once; CDR3 DNA: TGTGCCAGCAGCTTAGCCCCAGGGCGATACGAGCAGTACTTC; CDR3 protein: CASSLAPGRYEQYF
D gene: -; V gene: TRBV11-2; J gene: TRBJ1-2; clone size: -; CDR3 DNA: TGTGCCAGCAGCTTAGCGGGAGCGCTATATGGCTACACCTTC; CDR3 protein: CASSLAGALYGYTF
D gene: TRBD2; V gene: TRBV5-1; J gene: TRBJ2-1; clone size: -; CDR3 DNA: TGCGCCAGTGGGCCCGAGGGACTAGCGGGAGAGGAGCAGTTCTTC; CDR3 protein: CASGPEGLAGEEQFF
D gene: -; V gene: TRBV4-2; J gene: TRBJ2-7; clone size: -; CDR3 DNA: TGTGCCAGCAGCCACGTAGGACAGACCTACGAGCAGTACTTC; CDR3 protein: CASSHVGQTYEQYF
D gene: -; V gene: TRBV6-5; J gene: TRBJ2-7; clone size: -; CDR3 DNA: TGTGCCAGCAGTTACGACGGGGAGTCCTACGAGCAGTACTTC; CDR3 protein: CASSYDGESYEQYF
D gene: TRBD2; V gene: TRBV19; J gene: TRBJ2-7; clone size: -; CDR3 DNA: TGTGCCAGTAGTATAACTGGGACTAGCGGTACCTACGAGCAGTACTTC; CDR3 protein: CASSITGTSGTYEQYF
D gene: TRBD1; V gene: TRBV19; J gene: TRBJ2-3; clone size: -; CDR3 DNA: TGTGCCAGTAGGTTGACAGGGCTGGCAGATACGCAGTATTTT; CDR3 protein: CASRLTGLADTQYF
D gene: TRBD2; V gene: TRBV27; J gene: TRBJ2-1; clone size: once; CDR3 DNA: TGTGCCAGCAGTTTAGCTTGGACTAGCCCCAATGAGCAGTTCTTC; CDR3 protein: CASSLAWTSPNEQFF
D gene: TRBD2; V gene: TRBV4-3; J gene: TRBJ2-3; clone size: -; CDR3 DNA: TGCGCCAGCAGCCAAGACACTAGCGCGTACACAGATACGCAGTATTTT; CDR3 protein: CASSQDTSAYTDTQYF
D gene: -; V gene: TRBV5-1; J gene: TRBJ2-7; clone size: -; CDR3 DNA: TGCGCCAGCAGCTTTTCCCCGGGATCCCCCAAATACGAGCAGTACTTC; CDR3 protein: CASSFSPGSPKYEQYF
D gene: TRBD2; V gene: TRBV7-2; J gene: TRBJ2-7; clone size: -; CDR3 DNA: TGTGCCAGCAGCACGAGCGGGAGGGCCTCTTACGAGCAGTACTTC; CDR3 protein: CASSTSGRASYEQYF
D gene: TRBD1; V gene: TRBV7-9; J gene: TRBJ2-7; clone size: -; CDR3 DNA: TGTGCCAGCAGCGACAGGGGGCTGACCTACGAGCAGTACTTC; CDR3 protein: CASSDRGLTYEQYF
D gene: TRBD2; V gene: TRBV4-1; J gene: TRBJ2-5; clone size: -; CDR3 DNA: TGCGCCAGCAGCCAAGTAGCGGTAGCGGGAGAGACCCAGTACTTC; CDR3 protein: CASSQVAVAGETQYF
D gene: -; V gene: TRBV6-5; J gene: TRBJ1-1; clone size: -; CDR3 DNA: TGTGCCAGCAGTCGGACCGAAGGGGCATGGACTGAAGCTTTCTTT; CDR3 protein: CASSRTEGAWTEAFF
D gene: -; V gene: TRBV5-1; J gene: TRBJ2-5; clone size: -; CDR3 DNA: TGCGCCAGCAGCTTGTGGGGGCTGGAGACCCAGTACTTC; CDR3 protein: CASSLWGLETQYF
D gene: TRBD1; V gene: TRBV7-8; J gene: TRBJ1-1; clone size: -; CDR3 DNA: TGTGCCAGCAGCTCGGGACAGACAACTGAAGCTTTCTTT; CDR3 protein: CASSSGQTTEAFF
D gene: TRBD1; V gene: TRBV6-5; J gene: TRBJ1-3; clone size: -; CDR3 DNA: TGTGCCAGCCGTTTAAACCTCCAGGGGGGAGACACCATATATTTT; CDR3 protein: CASRLNLQGGDTIYF
D gene: -; V gene: TRBV7-2; J gene: TRBJ2-1; clone size: -; CDR3 DNA: TGTGCCAGCAGCTTAGGGGGACTGACGTACAATGAGCAGTTCTTC; CDR3 protein: CASSLGGLTYNEQFF
D gene: -; V gene: TRBV9; J gene: TRBJ1-2; clone size: -; CDR3 DNA: TGTGCCAGCAGCACAGATGTTTTGTCTGGCTACACCTTC; CDR3 protein: CASSTDVLSGYTF
D gene: -; V gene: TRBV28; J gene: TRBJ2-7; clone size: -; CDR3 DNA: TGTGCCAGCAGTTCTGGTCGGGAGATCGACGAGCAGTACTTC; CDR3 protein: CASSSGREIDEQYF
D gene: TRBD1; V gene: TRBV30; J gene: TRBJ2-2; clone size: -; CDR3 DNA: TGTGCCTGGGGGACAGGGGGCCCCACGAACACCGGGGAGCTGTTTTTT; CDR3 protein: CAWGTGGPTNTGELFF
D gene: TRBD1; V gene: TRBV28; J gene: TRBJ2-7; clone size: -; CDR3 DNA: TGTGCCAGCAGTTTGAGGGACAGGGATTACGAGCAGTACTTC; CDR3 protein: CASSLRDRDYEQYF
D gene: -; V gene: TRBV7-2; J gene: TRBJ1-2; clone size: once; CDR3 DNA: TGTGCCAGCAGCTTAGAGAGGCAGTCATATGGCTACACCTTC; CDR3 protein: CASSLERQSYGYTF